The T cell receptor (beta chain) described here comes from a study of identical twins (dated by TCRdb to 2016 to 2018). Study-level background: To test whether fetal clonotypes persist, this study deep-sequenced TCR alpha and beta repertoires from monozygotic twins, from unrelated adults of various ages, and from cord blood. To rule out contamination, replicate twin experiments were performed at different times with different library preparation protocols. Points the paper makes about the study in general: Compared with coincidental sharing between unrelated individuals, an excess of low generation-probability sequences was observed among out-of-frame TCR alpha sequences shared between twins. In monozygotic twins, recombination models systematically underestimated out-of-frame TCR alpha sharing, but the models matched the sharing seen between unrelated individuals. Zero-insertion analyses could be partly confounded by invariant T cells such as MAIT and iNKT, though diverse VJ usage argued against such confounding for most clonotypes. Conclusions relied on cross-sectional statistical analysis, since the same donors could not be followed over many years. A weaker excess of twin sharing was found in beta out-of-frame sequences because the signal-to-noise ratio was lowered by fewer shared sequences. Fewer insertions were carried by abundant cord blood beta clonotypes, a similar but weaker trend appeared in young adult naive repertoires, and no such trend appeared in memory repertoires.

Taken from cysteine to valine, the CDR3 has 15 residues. CDR3 DNA only is kept here, 45 bases in frame from base 1. CDR1 and CDR2, per the germline V gene, are MNHNS and SASEGT. V lost 8 bases and J lost 1 base; the stretch between them is 18 bases long. Libraries came from 5' RACE. The sequencing machine was an Illumina HiSeq 2000. Template switching added a universal primer binding site, and the final cDNA carried a unique molecular identifier that allowed TCR cDNA molecules to be counted accurately. Specific primers in the conserved constant-segment region were used to synthesize first-strand cDNA for TCR alpha and beta chains. To control for contamination, each cDNA library was double barcoded with a SMART-Mk sample barcode plus Illumina barcodes. TruSeq adapter sequences, together with Illumina sample barcodes, were added in two successive PCR steps. TCR alpha and beta cDNA libraries were sequenced on the Illumina HiSeq platform with custom primers. As for the authors' bioinformatics: Raw reads were processed with MiGEC to extract unique molecular identifiers, and MiXCR was used to determine CDR3 positions. Recombination models were inferred per individual with the repgenHMM and IGoR tools using an EM algorithm. Shared clonotypes were analyzed with the tcR package in R, and sharing was normalized by the product of cloneset sizes. To study raw recombination free of thymic and clonal selection effects, out-of-frame nonproductive sequences were analyzed. TCRdb applied fastp at Q25 and MiXCR to the public reads, then kept only in-frame beta chains. Each CDR3 protein gets just one entry, which takes the most common genes and DNA from the rows behind it. TCRdb, not the authors, supplied the V and J calls. The sample table lists fewer than 250,000 distinct CDR3 sequences, 5.5% to 8% of them with a count of one. Clones ranked in the top ten supply 3% to 4% of the sample.

Every donor was a healthy Caucasian. Three pairs of female monozygotic twins, all aged roughly 18 to 30 years, were included in the twin cohort. Miltenyi CD45RO+ enrichment and human naive T-cell isolation kits were used to isolate memory (CD45RO+) and naive T cells from PBMC. This clonotype has a handful of counts. Its antigen specificity is not known. No much larger clone is present one base from it, and per-base qualities are unavailable. In addition, the sample was reused for a study of yellow fever vaccine responses in identical twins. The second investigation adds: According to the authors, the vaccine-induced T cell response in identical twins seemed to be partly convergent and partly specific to each individual. In the study, vaccine-responding T cell clones were precisely tracked in identical twins.

The sequenced material came from memory (CD45RO+) T cells sorted from blood. The label giving this sample's cell subset or site can be read as: CD45RO+ enriched T cells. This TCR was recovered from a woman under 30 in good health. The V gene is TRBV6-1 and the J gene is TRBJ2-7; the D gene cannot be resolved reliably. The CDR3 amino acid sequence is: CASAPQWSTSYEQYV. The bases read TGTGCCAGCGCACCACAGTGGTCCACATCCTACGAGCAGTACGTC.